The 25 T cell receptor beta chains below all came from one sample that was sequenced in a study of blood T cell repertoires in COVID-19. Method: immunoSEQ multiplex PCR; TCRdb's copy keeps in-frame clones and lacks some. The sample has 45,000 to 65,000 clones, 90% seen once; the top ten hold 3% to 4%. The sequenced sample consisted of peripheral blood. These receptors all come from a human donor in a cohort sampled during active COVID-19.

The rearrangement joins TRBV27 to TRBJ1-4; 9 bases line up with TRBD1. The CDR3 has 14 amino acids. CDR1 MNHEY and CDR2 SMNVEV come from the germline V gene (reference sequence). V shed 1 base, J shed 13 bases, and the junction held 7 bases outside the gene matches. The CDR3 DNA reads TGTGCCAGCAGTTTATACGGGACAGGGAGTTCACTGTTTTTT. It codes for CASSLYGTGSSLFF.

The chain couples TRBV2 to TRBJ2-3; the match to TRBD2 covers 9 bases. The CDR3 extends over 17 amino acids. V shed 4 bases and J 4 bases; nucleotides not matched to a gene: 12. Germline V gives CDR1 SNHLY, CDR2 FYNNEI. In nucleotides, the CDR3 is TGTGCCAGCAGTGTCCTCCCCCTAGCGGGATCCGCAGATACGCAGTATTTT. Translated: CASSVLPLAGSADTQYF. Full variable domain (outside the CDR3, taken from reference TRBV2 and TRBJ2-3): EPEVTQTPSHQVTQMGQEVILRCVPISNHLYFYWYRQILGQKVEFLVSFYNNEISEKSEIFDDQFSVERPDGSNFTLKIRSTKLEDSAMYFCASSVLPLAGSADTQYFGPGTRLTVL.

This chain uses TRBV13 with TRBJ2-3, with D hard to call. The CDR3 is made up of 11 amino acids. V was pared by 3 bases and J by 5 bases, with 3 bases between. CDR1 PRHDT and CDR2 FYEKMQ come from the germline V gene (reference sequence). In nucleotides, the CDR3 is TGTGCCAGCAGCTTCGTAGATACGCAGTATTTT. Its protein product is CASSFVDTQYF. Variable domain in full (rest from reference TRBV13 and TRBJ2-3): AAGVIQSPRHLIKEKRETATLKCYPIPRHDTVYWYQQGPGQDPQFLISFYEKMQSDKGSIPDRFSAQQFSDYHSELNMSSLELGDSALYFCASSFVDTQYFGPGTRLTVL.

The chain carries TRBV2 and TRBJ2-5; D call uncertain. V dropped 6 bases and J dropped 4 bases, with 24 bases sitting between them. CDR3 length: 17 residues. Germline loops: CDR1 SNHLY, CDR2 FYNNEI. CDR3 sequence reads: CASSANPWVSGGETQYF. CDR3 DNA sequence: TGTGCCAGCAGCGCCAATCCTTGGGTTTCGGGTGGAGAGACCCAGTACTTC.

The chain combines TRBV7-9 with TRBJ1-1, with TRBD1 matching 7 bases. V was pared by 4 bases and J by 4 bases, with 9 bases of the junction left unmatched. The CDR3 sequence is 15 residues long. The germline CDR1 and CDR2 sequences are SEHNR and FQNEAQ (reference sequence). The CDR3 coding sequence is TGTGCCAGCAGCTCTACCGACAGGGTTGTCACTGAAGCTTTCTTT. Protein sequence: CASSSTDRVVTEAFF.

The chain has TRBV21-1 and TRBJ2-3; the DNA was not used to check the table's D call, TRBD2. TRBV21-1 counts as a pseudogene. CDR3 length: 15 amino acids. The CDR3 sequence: CASSKGVAGTDTQYF. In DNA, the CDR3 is TGTGCCAGCAGCAAAGGTGTAGCGGGCACAGATACGCAGTATTTT.

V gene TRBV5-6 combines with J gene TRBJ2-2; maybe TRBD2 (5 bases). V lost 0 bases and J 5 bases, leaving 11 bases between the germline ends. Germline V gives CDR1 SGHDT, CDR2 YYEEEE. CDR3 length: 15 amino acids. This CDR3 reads CASSLGGGGTGELFF. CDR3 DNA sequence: TGTGCCAGCAGCTTGGGCGGAGGTGGGACCGGGGAGCTGTTTTTT.

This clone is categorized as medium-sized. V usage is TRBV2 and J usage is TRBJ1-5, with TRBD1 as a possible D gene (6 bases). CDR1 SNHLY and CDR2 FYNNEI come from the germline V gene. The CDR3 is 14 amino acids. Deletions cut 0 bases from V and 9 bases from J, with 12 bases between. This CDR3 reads CASSEASGGGPQHF. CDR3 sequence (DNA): TGTGCCAGCAGTGAAGCGTCGGGGGGCGGGCCCCAGCATTTT.

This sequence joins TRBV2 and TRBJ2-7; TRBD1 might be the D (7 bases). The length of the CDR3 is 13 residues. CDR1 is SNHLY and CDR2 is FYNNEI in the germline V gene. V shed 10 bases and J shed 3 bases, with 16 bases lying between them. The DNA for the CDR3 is TGTGCCACCACGCAGGGGGGAAGCTACGAGCAGTACTTC. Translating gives CATTQGGSYEQYF.

The CDR3 sequence: CASSHYGGSNEKLFF. The CDR3 coding sequence is TGCGCCAGCAGCCACTACGGCGGGTCTAATGAAAAACTGTTTTTT. The V gene is TRBV4-1, the J gene TRBJ1-4, with no clear D. The CDR3 contains 15 residues. Trimming left V 3 bases short and J 3 bases short, with 11 bases between. Germline V gene data show CDR1 as MGHRA and CDR2 as YSYEKL.

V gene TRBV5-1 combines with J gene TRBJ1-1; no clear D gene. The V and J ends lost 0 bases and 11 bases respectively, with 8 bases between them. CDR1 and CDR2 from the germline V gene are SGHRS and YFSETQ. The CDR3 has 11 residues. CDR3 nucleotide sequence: TGCGCCAGCAGCTTGGGACAAGTGGCTTTCTTT. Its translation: CASSLGQVAFF.

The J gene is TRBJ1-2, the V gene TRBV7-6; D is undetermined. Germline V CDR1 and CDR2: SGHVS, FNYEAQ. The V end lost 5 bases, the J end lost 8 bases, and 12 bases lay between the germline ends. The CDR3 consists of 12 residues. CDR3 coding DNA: TGTGCCAGCAGCCACAACAGTGGAGGCTACACCTTC. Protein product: CASSHNSGGYTF.

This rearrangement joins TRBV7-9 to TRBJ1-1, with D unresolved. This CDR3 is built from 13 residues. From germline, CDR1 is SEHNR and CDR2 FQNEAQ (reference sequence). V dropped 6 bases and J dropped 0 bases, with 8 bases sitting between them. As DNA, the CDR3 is TGTGCCAGCAGACTGTCCCTGAACACTGAAGCTTTCTTT. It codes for CASRLSLNTEAFF. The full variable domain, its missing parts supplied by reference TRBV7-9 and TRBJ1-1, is DTGVSQNPRHKITKRGQNVTFRCDPISEHNRLYWYRQTLGQGPEFLTYFQNEAQLEKSRLLSDRFSAERPKGSFSTLEIQRTEQGDSAMYLCASRLSLNTEAFFGQGTRLTVV.

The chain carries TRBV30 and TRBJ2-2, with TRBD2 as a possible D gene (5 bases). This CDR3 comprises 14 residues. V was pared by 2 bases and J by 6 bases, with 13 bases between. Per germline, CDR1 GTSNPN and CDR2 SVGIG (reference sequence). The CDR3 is CAWSWTPGAGELFF. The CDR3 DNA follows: TGTGCCTGGAGTTGGACTCCCGGAGCCGGGGAGCTGTTTTTT. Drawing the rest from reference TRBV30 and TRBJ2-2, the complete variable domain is SQTIHQWPATLVQPVGSPLSLECTVEGTSNPNLYWYRQAAGRGLQLLFYSVGIGQISSEVPQNLSASRPQDRQFILSSKKLLLSDSGFYLCAWSWTPGAGELFFGEGSRLTVL.

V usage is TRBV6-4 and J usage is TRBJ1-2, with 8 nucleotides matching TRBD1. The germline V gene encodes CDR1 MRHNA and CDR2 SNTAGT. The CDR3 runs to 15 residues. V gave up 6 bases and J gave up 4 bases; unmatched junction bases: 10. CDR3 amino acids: CASRPSQGAFYGYTF. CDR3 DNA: TGTGCCAGCAGACCCTCCCAGGGGGCCTTCTATGGCTACACCTTC.

As DNA, the CDR3 is TGTGCCACCAGCCGCCCGACTAGCGGGAGGGCCAATGAGCAGTTCTTC. Encoded protein: CATSRPTSGRANEQFF. The V and J genes are TRBV15 and TRBJ2-1; 14 nucleotides align to TRBD2. Germline-derived CDR1 and CDR2 are LNHNV and YYDKDF (reference sequence). This CDR3 is built from 16 residues. V lost 5 bases to trimming and J lost 6 bases; unmatched junction nucleotides: 6.

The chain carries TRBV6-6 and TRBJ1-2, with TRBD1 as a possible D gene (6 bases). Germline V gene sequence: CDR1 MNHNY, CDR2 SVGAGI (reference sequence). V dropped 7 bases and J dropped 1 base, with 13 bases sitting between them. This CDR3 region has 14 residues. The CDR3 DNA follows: TGTGCCAGCACTAGGGGGTTGTTTAACTATGGCTACACCTTC. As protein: CASTRGLFNYGYTF.

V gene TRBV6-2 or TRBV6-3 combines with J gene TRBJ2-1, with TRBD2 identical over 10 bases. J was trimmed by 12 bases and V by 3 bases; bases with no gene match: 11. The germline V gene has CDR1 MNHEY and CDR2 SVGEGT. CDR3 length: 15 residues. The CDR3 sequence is CASSYLQRGGLGQFF. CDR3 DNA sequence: TGTGCCAGCAGTTATCTTCAGCGGGGGGGCCTTGGGCAGTTCTTC.

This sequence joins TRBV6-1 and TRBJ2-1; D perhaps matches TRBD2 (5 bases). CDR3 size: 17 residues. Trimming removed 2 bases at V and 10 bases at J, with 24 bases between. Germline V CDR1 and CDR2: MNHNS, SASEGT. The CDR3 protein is CASSETVTVWGELEQFF. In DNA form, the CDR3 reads TGTGCCAGCAGTGAAACTGTAACGGTATGGGGAGAACTGGAGCAGTTCTTC.

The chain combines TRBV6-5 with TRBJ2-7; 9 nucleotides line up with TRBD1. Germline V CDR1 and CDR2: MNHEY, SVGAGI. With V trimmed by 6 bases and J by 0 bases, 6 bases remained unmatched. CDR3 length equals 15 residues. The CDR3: CASRPTGQGSYEQYF. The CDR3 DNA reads TGTGCCAGCAGACCTACGGGACAGGGCTCCTACGAGCAGTACTTC.

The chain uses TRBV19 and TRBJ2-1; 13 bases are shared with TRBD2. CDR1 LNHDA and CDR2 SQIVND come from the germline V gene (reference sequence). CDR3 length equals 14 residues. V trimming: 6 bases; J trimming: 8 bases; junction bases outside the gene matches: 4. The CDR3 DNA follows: TGTGCCAGTAGACTAGCGGGAGGGCCCCATGAGCAGTTCTTC. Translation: CASRLAGGPHEQFF. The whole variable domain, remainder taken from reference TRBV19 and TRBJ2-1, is DGGITQSPKYLFRKEGQNVTLSCEQNLNHDAMYWYRQDPGQGLRLIYYSQIVNDFQKGDIAEGYSVSREKKESFPLTVTSAQKNPTAFYLCASRLAGGPHEQFFGPGTRLTVL.

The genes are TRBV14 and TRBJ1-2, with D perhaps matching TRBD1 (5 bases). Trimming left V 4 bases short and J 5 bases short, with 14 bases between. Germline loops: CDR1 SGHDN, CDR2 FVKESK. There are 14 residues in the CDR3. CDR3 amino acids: CASSPVGRAYGYTF. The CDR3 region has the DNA TGTGCCAGCAGCCCGGTGGGCAGGGCTTATGGCTACACCTTC.

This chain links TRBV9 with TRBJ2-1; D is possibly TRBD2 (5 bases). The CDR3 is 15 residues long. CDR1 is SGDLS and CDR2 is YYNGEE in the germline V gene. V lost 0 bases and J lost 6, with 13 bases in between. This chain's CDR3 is CASSVAPLAGNEQFF. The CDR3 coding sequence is TGTGCCAGCAGCGTAGCTCCCCTTGCGGGCAATGAGCAGTTCTTC.

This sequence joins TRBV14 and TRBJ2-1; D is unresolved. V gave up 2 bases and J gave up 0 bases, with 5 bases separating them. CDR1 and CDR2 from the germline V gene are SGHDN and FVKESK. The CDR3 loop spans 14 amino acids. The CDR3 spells CASSQRGSYNEQFF. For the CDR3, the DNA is TGTGCCAGCAGCCAACGCGGCTCCTACAATGAGCAGTTCTTC.

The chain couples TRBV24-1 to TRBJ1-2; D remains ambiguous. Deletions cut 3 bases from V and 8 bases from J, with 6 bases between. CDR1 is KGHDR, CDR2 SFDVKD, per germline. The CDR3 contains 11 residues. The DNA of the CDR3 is TGTGCCACCAGTGATGGGCCGGGCTACACCTTC. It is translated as CATSDGPGYTF.